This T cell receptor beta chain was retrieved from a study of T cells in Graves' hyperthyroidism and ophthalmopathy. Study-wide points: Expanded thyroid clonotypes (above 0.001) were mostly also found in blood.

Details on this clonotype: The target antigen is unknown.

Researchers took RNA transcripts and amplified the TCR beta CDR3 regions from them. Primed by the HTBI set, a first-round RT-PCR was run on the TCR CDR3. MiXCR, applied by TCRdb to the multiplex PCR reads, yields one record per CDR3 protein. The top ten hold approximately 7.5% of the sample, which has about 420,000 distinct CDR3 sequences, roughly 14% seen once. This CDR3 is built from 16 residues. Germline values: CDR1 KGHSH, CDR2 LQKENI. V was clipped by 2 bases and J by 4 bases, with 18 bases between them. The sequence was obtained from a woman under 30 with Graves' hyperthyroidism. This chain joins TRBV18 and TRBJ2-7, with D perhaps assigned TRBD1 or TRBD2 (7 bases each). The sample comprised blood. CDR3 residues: CASSPYVGGGAYEQYF. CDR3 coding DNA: TGTGCCAGCTCACCATACGTGGGAGGGGGCGCTTACGAGCAGTACTTC.